These 4 T cell receptor beta chains came from one sample sequenced in a study of cytomegalovirus exposure and HLA in healthy donors. 13 Jbeta primers and 60 Vbeta primers were used for the PCR. Data came from immunoSEQ multiplex PCR; TCRdb stores just in-frame clones and leaves some out. Here the sample spans around 170,000 clones, around three quarters being singletons. Sequenced: PBMCs. The receptors derive from a middle-aged man in good health and CMV-seronegative.

The chain employs TRBV15 and TRBJ1-2; the D is unclear. Germline V gene data show CDR1 as LNHNV and CDR2 as YYDKDF (reference sequence). V was pared by 0 bases and J by 2 bases, with 10 bases between. This CDR3 region has 15 residues. The CDR3 sequence: CATSRDNLRNYGYTF. The CDR3 DNA reads TGTGCCACCAGCAGAGATAATTTGAGGAACTATGGCTACACCTTC.

The V call is TRBV30, the J call TRBJ1-1, with D perhaps matching TRBD1 (6 bases). This CDR3 spans 13 amino acids. Germline-derived CDR1 and CDR2 are GTSNPN and SVGIG (reference sequence). V was cut by 5 bases and J by 1 base, with 11 bases left in between. This CDR3 is CAWGDNSNTEAFF. In DNA, the CDR3 is TGTGCCTGGGGGGACAACTCGAACACTGAAGCTTTCTTT.

The rearrangement links TRBV20-1 to TRBJ2-7; the match to TRBD2 covers 9 bases. Trimming cost V 6 bases and J 6 bases; bases outside gene matches: 3. Looked up from germline, CDR1 is DFQATT and CDR2 is SNEGSKA (reference sequence). The CDR3 covers 11 residues. CDR3 nucleotide sequence: TGCAGTGCCCTACTAGCGGGCGAGCAGTACGTC. It yields the protein CSALLAGEQYV.

The chain uses TRBV6-5 and TRBJ1-4; maybe TRBD1 (5 bases). CDR3 length: 14 residues. The V end was cut by 5 bases, the J end by 0 bases, with 7 bases between. Germline lookup yields CDR1 MNHEY and CDR2 SVGAGI. The CDR3 DNA follows: TGTGCCAGCAGTCCCAGGGCAACTAATGAAAAACTGTTTTTT. The encoded protein is CASSPRATNEKLFF.